This T cell receptor (beta chain) was found in a study of blood T cells in healthy people across ages. The CDR3 runs 15 residues. Germline CDR1 is KGHDR and CDR2 is SFDVKD. V lost 5 bases and J lost 5, with 15 bases in between. Alongside a J-beta primer mix, a sample-barcoded 5' primer served in a second PCR lasting roughly 6 to 11 cycles. Via MiXCR, TCRdb re-called the 5' RACE reads, giving one row per CDR3 protein. The profile covers 650,000 to 1,000,000 distinct CDR3 sequences, with 35% to 40% appearing a single time and approximately 13% taken by the ten largest. This clonotype originated in a man aged 18 to 35 in good health. V gene TRBV24-1 combines with J gene TRBJ2-1, with TRBD1 as a possible D gene (5 bases). The specimen was blood. The CDR3 sequence is CATSAAGKVHNEQFF. CDR3 coding DNA: TGTGCCACCAGTGCCGCAGGGAAGGTCCACAATGAGCAGTTCTTC.